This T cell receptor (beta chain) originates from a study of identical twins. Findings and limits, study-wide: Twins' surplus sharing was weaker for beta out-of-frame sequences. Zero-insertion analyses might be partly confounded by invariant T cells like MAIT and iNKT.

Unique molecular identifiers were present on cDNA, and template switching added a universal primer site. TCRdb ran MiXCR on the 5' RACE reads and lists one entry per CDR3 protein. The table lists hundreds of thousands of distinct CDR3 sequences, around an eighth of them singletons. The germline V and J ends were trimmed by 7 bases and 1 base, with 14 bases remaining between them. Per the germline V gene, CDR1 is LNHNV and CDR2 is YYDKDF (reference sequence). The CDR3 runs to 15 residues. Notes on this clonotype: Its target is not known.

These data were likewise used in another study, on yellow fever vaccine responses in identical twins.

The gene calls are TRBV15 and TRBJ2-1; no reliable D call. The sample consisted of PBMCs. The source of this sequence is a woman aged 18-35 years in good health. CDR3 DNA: TGTGCCACCACGTTTGGTGGAGCGTCCTACAATGAGCAGTTCTTC. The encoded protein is CATTFGGASYNEQFF.